These 17 T cell receptor beta chains were all obtained from the same sample, sequenced in a study of PD-L1 blockade in urothelial cancer. Libraries were prepared by immunoSEQ multiplex PCR; TCRdb keeps only in-frame clonotypes and omits some of them. The sample shows some 77,000 clones, approximately 86% of them seen only once. The sequenced sample was PBMCs, obtained around atezolizumab (anti-PD-L1) treatment. The receptor source for this set is a woman in her seventies with urothelial cancer.

The CDR3 nucleotides are TGCGCCAGCAGCTTGGGGCAAGACTCTGGAAACACCATATATTTT. Translating it yields CASSLGQDSGNTIYF. V is TRBV5-1 and J is TRBJ1-3; no reliable D call. Germline V CDR1 and CDR2: SGHRS, YFSETQ. V gave up 0 bases and J gave up 0 bases, with 7 bases separating them. The CDR3 spans 15 residues.

The chain carries TRBV18 and TRBJ2-7; TRBD1 matches at 9 bases. The trim removed 3 bases at V and 2 bases at J, leaving 2 bases unmatched. Germline V gene sequence: CDR1 KGHSH, CDR2 LQKENI. The CDR3 loop spans 14 amino acids. The CDR3 DNA reads TGTGCCAGCTCACCGAGGACAGGGGCCTACGAGCAGTACTTC. Residues: CASSPRTGAYEQYF.

The J gene is TRBJ1-2, the V gene TRBV7-2, with 7 bases lining up with TRBD1. The CDR3 totals 15 residues. V trimming: 1 base; J trimming: 6 bases; junction bases outside the gene matches: 8. The germline V gene encodes CDR1 SGHTA and CDR2 FQGNSA. The CDR3 here is CASSLDRDRGDGYTF. The CDR3 bases are TGTGCCAGCAGCTTAGACAGGGACAGAGGCGATGGCTACACCTTC.

The J gene is TRBJ1-5, the V gene TRBV4-1; 7 bases agree with TRBD1. The CDR3 has 18 amino acids. The germline V gene has CDR1 MGHRA and CDR2 YSYEKL. V trimming: 4 bases; J trimming: 1 base; junction bases outside the gene matches: 13. CDR3 coding DNA: TGCGCCAGCAGCCGAAGGACTACCCTGGGACAGAGCAATCAGCCCCAGCATTTT. As protein: CASSRRTTLGQSNQPQHF.

This chain joins TRBV6-5 and TRBJ1-2, with D possibly matching TRBD1 (5 bases). The CDR3 contains 14 residues. Trimming pared 5 bases from V and 3 bases from J, leaving 13 bases between. Per the germline V gene, CDR1 is MNHEY and CDR2 is SVGAGI. The CDR3 protein is CASSQAGRDYGYTF. The CDR3 region has the DNA TGTGCCAGCAGTCAAGCGGGACGAGACTATGGCTACACCTTC.

V is TRBV28 and J is TRBJ1-2, with 9 bases matching TRBD1. The CDR3 totals 14 residues. The germline gives CDR1 MDHEN, CDR2 SYDVKM. The V gene end was trimmed by 3 bases and the J gene end by 4 bases; junction bases not matched to a gene: 3. Here the CDR3 DNA reads TGTGCCAGCAGTTTGGGACAGGGAATCTATGGCTACACCTTC. As protein: CASSLGQGIYGYTF.

The chain joins TRBV9 to TRBJ2-1; D perhaps matches TRBD2 (6 bases). Germline CDR1 reads SGDLS; CDR2 reads YYNGEE. V was cut by 6 bases and J by 7 bases, with 20 bases left in between. The CDR3 has 15 amino acids. The CDR3 DNA reads as TGTGCCAGCAAAAACGGGCGGGACTCGACGAATGAGCAGTTCTTC. Its protein is CASKNGRDSTNEQFF.

The chain joins TRBV30 to TRBJ1-5, with D unclear. Deletions cut 7 bases from V and 3 bases from J, with 7 bases between. Germline CDR1 reads GTSNPN; CDR2 reads SVGIG (reference sequence). The CDR3 loop spans 11 amino acids. The CDR3 DNA sequence: TGTGCCTCGGGAACCAATCAGCCCCAGCATTTT. It specifies CASGTNQPQHF.

The CDR3 is CATSRVRSGGTNNEQFF. Written as DNA, the CDR3 is TGTGCCACCAGCAGAGTGCGCAGCGGGGGGACAAACAATGAGCAGTTCTTC. The chain carries TRBV15 and TRBJ2-1; 9 nucleotides agree with TRBD2. Germline V CDR1 and CDR2: LNHNV, YYDKDF (reference sequence). After removal of 1 base from V and 5 bases from J, the junction contained 9 bases not matched to a gene. This CDR3 region has 17 residues.

This clone showed up just a few times. Here the CDR3 DNA reads TGTGCCAGCTCACCAAAGGGACTAGCGGGAGGGGATCCCACAGATACGCAGTATTTT. Protein product: CASSPKGLAGGDPTDTQYF. The chain combines TRBV18 with TRBJ2-3; the match to TRBD2 covers 16 bases. The CDR3 is 19 residues long. Per the germline V gene, CDR1 is KGHSH and CDR2 is LQKENI. The J segment lost 2 bases and the V segment lost 2 bases, leaving 7 bases of the junction unmatched. Full variable domain (missing parts from reference TRBV18 and TRBJ2-3): NAGVMQNPRHLVRRRGQEARLRCSPMKGHSHVYWYRQLPEEGLKFMVYLQKENIIDESGMPKERFSAEFPKEGPSILRIQQVVRGDSAAYFCASSPKGLAGGDPTDTQYFGPGTRLTVL.

V gene TRBV2 combines with J gene TRBJ2-7, with TRBD1 identical over 9 bases. J lost 12 bases, V lost 5 bases, and 8 bases had no gene match. CDR3 length equals 12 residues. CDR1 and CDR2 (germline): SNHLY, FYNNEI. The CDR3 DNA is TGTGCCAGCAGTATCCAGACGGGACAGGGGTACTTC. It yields the protein CASSIQTGQGYF.

The J gene is TRBJ2-2, the V gene TRBV6-6, with D maybe TRBD2 (5 bases). The CDR3 totals 13 residues. The germline V gene encodes CDR1 MNHNY and CDR2 SVGAGI (reference sequence). The V and J ends lost 8 bases and 6 bases respectively, with 13 bases between them. CDR3 in amino acids: CASLPSGAGELFF. The CDR3 coding sequence is TGTGCCAGCTTGCCCTCCGGGGCCGGGGAGCTGTTTTTT.

This chain connects TRBV30 to TRBJ2-7; the D gene is possibly TRBD1 (7 bases). CDR1 and CDR2 from the germline V gene are GTSNPN and SVGIG (reference sequence). V was trimmed by 4 bases and J by 1 base, leaving 14 bases between them. The CDR3 consists of 14 residues. In DNA form, the CDR3 reads TGTGCCTGGACGGCAGGGGGGTATTCCTACGAGCAGTACTTC. This encodes CAWTAGGYSYEQYF.

This clone was counted only a few times. V gene TRBV28 combines with J gene TRBJ2-7; 7 positions agree with TRBD1. Germline V lookup: CDR1 MDHEN, CDR2 SYDVKM. The junction had 3 bases not matched to a gene; V was cut back by 7 bases and J by 3 bases. The CDR3 has 12 residues. The CDR3 DNA reads TGTGCCAGCAAAAGGACAGGCTACGAGCAGTACTTC. Amino acids: CASKRTGYEQYF.

The chain links TRBV7-9 to TRBJ1-6, with 11 nucleotides matching TRBD1. The J segment lost 4 bases and the V segment lost 5 bases, leaving 10 bases of the junction unmatched. Germline-derived CDR1 and CDR2 are SEHNR and FQNEAQ (reference sequence). This CDR3 has 18 amino acids. The CDR3 region has the DNA TGTGCCAGCAGCGGGCGGACAGGGGGCTTACCGTATAATTCACCCCTCCACTTT. Protein sequence: CASSGRTGGLPYNSPLHF.

The chain couples TRBV27 to TRBJ2-2; D unclear. Trimming cost V 3 bases and J 5 bases, with 7 bases left between them. CDR3 length equals 13 residues. From germline, CDR1 is MNHEY and CDR2 SMNVEV (reference sequence). CDR3 amino acids: CASSLRFTGELFF. The CDR3 DNA sequence: TGTGCCAGCAGTTTGAGGTTTACCGGGGAGCTGTTTTTT.

The chain couples TRBV29-1 to TRBJ2-1, with 8 bases matching TRBD2. V lost 5 bases to trimming and J lost 8 bases; unmatched junction nucleotides: 11. Looked up from germline, CDR1 is SQVTM and CDR2 is ANQGSEA. This CDR3 spans 14 amino acids. CDR3 sequence: CSVWSSGSSDEQFF. CDR3 DNA sequence: TGCAGCGTTTGGTCCAGCGGGAGTTCCGATGAGCAGTTCTTC.